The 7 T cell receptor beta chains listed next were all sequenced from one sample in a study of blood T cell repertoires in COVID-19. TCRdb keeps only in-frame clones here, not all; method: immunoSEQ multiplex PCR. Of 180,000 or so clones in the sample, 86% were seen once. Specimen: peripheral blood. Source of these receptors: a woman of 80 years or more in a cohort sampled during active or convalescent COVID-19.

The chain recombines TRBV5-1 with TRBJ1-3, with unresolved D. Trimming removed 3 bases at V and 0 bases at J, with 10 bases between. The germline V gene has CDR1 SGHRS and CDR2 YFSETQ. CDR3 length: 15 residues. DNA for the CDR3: TGCGCCAGCAGCTCTGGTACGGGCTCTGGAAACACCATATATTTT. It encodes CASSSGTGSGNTIYF.

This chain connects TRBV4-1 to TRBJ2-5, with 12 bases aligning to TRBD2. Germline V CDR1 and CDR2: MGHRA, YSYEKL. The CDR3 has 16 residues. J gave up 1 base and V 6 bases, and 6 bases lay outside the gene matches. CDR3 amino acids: CASSLTSGGTQETQYF. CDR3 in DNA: TGCGCCAGCAGTTTGACTAGCGGGGGTACCCAAGAGACCCAGTACTTC.

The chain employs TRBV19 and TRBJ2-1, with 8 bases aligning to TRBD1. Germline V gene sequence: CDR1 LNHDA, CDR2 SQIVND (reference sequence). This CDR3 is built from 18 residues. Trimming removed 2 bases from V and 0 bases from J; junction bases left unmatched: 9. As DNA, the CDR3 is TGTGCCAGTAGTATACAGACAGGGGCCTCTTACTCCTACAATGAGCAGTTCTTC. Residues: CASSIQTGASYSYNEQFF.

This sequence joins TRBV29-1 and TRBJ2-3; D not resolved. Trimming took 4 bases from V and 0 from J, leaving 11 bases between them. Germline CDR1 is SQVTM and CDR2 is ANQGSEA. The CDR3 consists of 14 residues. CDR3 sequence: CSVAVGQSTDTQYF. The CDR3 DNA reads TGCAGCGTTGCTGTGGGCCAAAGCACAGATACGCAGTATTTT.

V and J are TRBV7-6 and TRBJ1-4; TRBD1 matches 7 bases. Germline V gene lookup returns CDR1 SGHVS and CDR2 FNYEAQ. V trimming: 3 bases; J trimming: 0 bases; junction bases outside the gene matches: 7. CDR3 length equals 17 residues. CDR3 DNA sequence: TGTGCCAGCAGCTTGGGACAGCTTATTGCAACTAATGAAAAACTGTTTTTT. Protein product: CASSLGQLIATNEKLFF.

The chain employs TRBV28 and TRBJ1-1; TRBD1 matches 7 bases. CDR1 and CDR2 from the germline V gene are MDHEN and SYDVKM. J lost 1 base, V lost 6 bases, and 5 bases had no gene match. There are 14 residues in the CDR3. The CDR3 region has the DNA TGTGCCAGCAGCTTGACAGGGACGAACACTGAAGCTTTCTTT. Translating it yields CASSLTGTNTEAFF.

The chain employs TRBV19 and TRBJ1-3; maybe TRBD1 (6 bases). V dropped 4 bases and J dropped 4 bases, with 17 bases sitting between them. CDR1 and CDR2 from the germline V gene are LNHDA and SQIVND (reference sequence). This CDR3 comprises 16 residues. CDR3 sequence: CASSTDSTFFGNTIYF. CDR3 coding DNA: TGTGCCAGTAGTACGGACAGTACCTTCTTCGGAAACACCATATATTTT. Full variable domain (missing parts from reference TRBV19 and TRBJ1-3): DGGITQSPKYLFRKEGQNVTLSCEQNLNHDAMYWYRQDPGQGLRLIYYSQIVNDFQKGDIAEGYSVSREKKESFPLTVTSAQKNPTAFYLCASSTDSTFFGNTIYFGEGSWLTVV.